The 17 T cell receptor beta chains below all came from one sample that was sequenced in a study of blood T cells in healthy people across ages. Alongside a J-beta primer mix, a sample-barcoded 5' primer served in a second PCR lasting about 7 to 12 cycles. TCRdb independently ran MiXCR on the 5' RACE reads; one entry per CDR3 protein. Among 600,000 or so distinct CDR3 sequences listed, less than 35% were seen once. Sequencing was done on a sample of blood. The source of these receptors is a woman aged 80 or older in good health.

The chain is built from TRBV7-8 and TRBJ1-1; TRBD1 matches at 8 bases. This CDR3 has 14 residues. The V gene's germline CDR1 is SGHVS and CDR2 FQNEAQ. Trimming cost V 4 bases and J 9 bases; bases outside gene matches: 10. The CDR3 region is CASSSIGQGGKAFF. CDR3 DNA: TGTGCCAGCAGCTCAATCGGACAGGGAGGAAAAGCTTTCTTT. Together with reference TRBV7-8 and TRBJ1-1, the CDR3 gives the full variable domain: GAGVSQSPRYKVAKRGQDVALRCDPISGHVSLFWYQQALGQGPEFLTYFQNEAQLDKSGLPSDRFFAERPEGSVSTLKIQRTQQEDSAVYLCASSSIGQGGKAFFGQGTRLTVV.

This clonotype occurred many times. CDR3 bases: TGTGCCAGCAGGGGGGACGGACTAGCAACTAATGAAAAACTGTTTTTT. It yields the protein CASRGDGLATNEKLFF. This chain uses TRBV6-5 with TRBJ1-4; TRBD1 is a possible D gene (5 bases). V was pared by 6 bases and J by 0 bases, with 14 bases between. Germline CDR1 and CDR2: MNHEY and SVGAGI. CDR3 length equals 16 residues.

This clonotype came up many times. This rearrangement joins TRBV6-6 to TRBJ2-5; weak D call: TRBD1 (5 bases). The germline V gene has CDR1 MNHNY and CDR2 SVGAGI (reference sequence). The V and J ends lost 6 bases and 5 bases respectively, with 22 bases between them. The CDR3 sequence is 16 residues long. CDR3 DNA: TGTGCCAGCAGGAATGTTCTCCAGGGATGGGGTGAGACCCAGTACTTC. It codes for CASRNVLQGWGETQYF.

This clonotype has a count of ten or more. CDR3 DNA: TGTGCCAGCAGCCATGGACCTCGCACAGATACGCAGTATTTT. Its translation: CASSHGPRTDTQYF. The chain joins TRBV25-1 to TRBJ2-3; no definite D call. In germline, CDR1 is MGHDK, CDR2 SYGVNS. Trimming cost V 6 bases and J 1 base, with 11 bases left between them. CDR3 length equals 14 residues.

This clonotype has just a few counts. V usage is TRBV5-1 and J usage is TRBJ2-7; the D is unclear. V lost 0 bases to trimming and J lost 2 bases, with 9 bases between them. CDR1 is SGHRS and CDR2 is YFSETQ in the germline V gene. This CDR3 has 14 amino acids. The CDR3 sequence: CASSLVVAPYEQYF. The CDR3 DNA sequence: TGCGCCAGCAGCTTGGTGGTGGCCCCCTACGAGCAGTACTTC.

This clonotype was counted ten times or more. The J gene is TRBJ2-4, the V gene TRBV6-6; D is possibly TRBD2 (7 bases). The CDR3 runs to 15 residues. V lost 5 bases and J lost 7, with 18 bases in between. The germline gives CDR1 MNHNY, CDR2 SVGAGI (reference sequence). CDR3 DNA: TGTGCCAGCAGTAATCTCGGGGGGCAGGGGAACATTCAGTACTTC. This codes for CASSNLGGQGNIQYF.

This clonotype was recorded at least ten times. V usage is TRBV9 and J usage is TRBJ2-3; 7 nucleotides agree with TRBD1. This CDR3 contains 14 residues. After removal of 4 bases from V and 4 bases from J, the junction contained 6 bases not matched to a gene. Looked up from germline, CDR1 is SGDLS and CDR2 is YYNGEE. For the CDR3, the DNA is TGTGCCAGCAGCCCAAGAGGGGGCCCAGATACGCAGTATTTT. Protein: CASSPRGGPDTQYF.

This chain links TRBV20-1 with TRBJ2-1; 15 bases are a match to TRBD2. Per germline, CDR1 DFQATT and CDR2 SNEGSKA (reference sequence). CDR3 length equals 19 residues. Trimming cost V 1 base and J 5 bases; bases outside gene matches: 12. Here the CDR3 DNA reads TGCAGTGCTAGAGGCCGGGGGACTAGCGGGAGGAATAGGGACAATGAGCAGTTCTTC. Protein sequence: CSARGRGTSGRNRDNEQFF.

The J gene is TRBJ1-3, the V gene TRBV21-1. TRBV21-1 is a pseudogene locus. The CDR3 consists of 13 residues. The CDR3 here is CARQTGTRHTIYF. In DNA, the CDR3 is TGTGCCAGACAGACAGGGACTAGGCACACCATATATTTT.

There are many counts of this clonotype. The chain combines TRBV9 with TRBJ2-5, with TRBD1 identical over 7 bases. Germline V gene lookup returns CDR1 SGDLS and CDR2 YYNGEE. J was trimmed by 4 bases and V by 4 bases; bases with no gene match: 10. The CDR3 is 15 amino acids. The CDR3 DNA follows: TGTGCCAGCAGCCCCCGGGACAGTCGTACAGAGACCCAGTACTTC. Amino acid sequence: CASSPRDSRTETQYF.

With respect to this clonotype: Compared with germline, one end of the junction differs, possibly owing to a read error. The rearrangement uses TRBV30 and TRBJ2-6; 7 bases map to TRBD1. Germline values: CDR1 GTSNPN, CDR2 SVGIG (reference sequence). CDR3 length: 15 amino acids. The CDR3 bases are TGTGCCTGGACCCGAGGGGGCGATGGGGCCAACGTCCGGACTTTC. Translated, it gives CAWTRGGDGANVRTF.

This clonotype has a count of ten or more. The gene calls are TRBV11-2 and TRBJ1-2; no definite D call. V dropped 0 bases and J dropped 4 bases, with 12 bases sitting between them. Germline CDR1 is SGHAT and CDR2 is FQNNGV. CDR3 length equals 15 residues. This CDR3 is CASSLDRGTRYGYTF. CDR3 nucleotides: TGTGCCAGCAGCTTAGATCGAGGCACCCGCTATGGCTACACCTTC. Full variable domain (missing parts from reference TRBV11-2 and TRBJ1-2): EAGVAQSPRYKIIEKRQSVAFWCNPISGHATLYWYQQILGQGPKLLIQFQNNGVVDDSQLPKDRFSAERLKGVDSTLKIQPAKLEDSAVYLCASSLDRGTRYGYTFGSGTRLTVV.

A note on this clonotype: A read error may be the cause here, since a much bigger clone is one base away. The chain combines TRBV7-2 with TRBJ2-1; D is uncertain. The assigned J gene may be wrong: the sequence end matches TRBJ2-7 better. CDR3 size: 14 residues. The germline V gene encodes CDR1 SGHTA and CDR2 FQGNSA. CDR3 sequence (DNA): TGTGCCAGCAGCTTAGAGGGTATCTACAATGAGCAGTACTTC. It is translated as CASSLEGIYNEQYF.

In this sample, this clonotype turned up a few times. The DNA of the CDR3 is TGCAGTGCTAGAGGTGGCAAGCGGGGGAGTAGTGAGACCCAGTACTTC. This codes for CSARGGKRGSSETQYF. This chain links TRBV20-1 with TRBJ2-5, with 8 bases that match TRBD2. CDR1 is DFQATT, CDR2 SNEGSKA, per germline (reference sequence). The J segment lost 5 bases and the V segment lost 1 base, leaving 12 bases of the junction unmatched. The CDR3 is 16 residues long.

This clonotype has more than one count but fewer than ten. The rearrangement links TRBV6-6 to TRBJ2-1, with D unclear. The last part of the DNA fits TRBJ2-7 better; the J call may be wrong. The CDR3 length is 14 residues. The germline V gene has CDR1 MNHNY and CDR2 SVGAGI (reference sequence). The CDR3 DNA is TGTGCCAGCAGTTACAGTATAACCTACAATGAGCAGTACTTC. Translated: CASSYSITYNEQYF.

This clonotype appeared once. The chain couples TRBV10-3 to TRBJ2-1; 13 bases are shared with TRBD2. V lost 10 bases, J lost 7 bases, and 7 bases stayed unmatched. The CDR3 is made up of 14 amino acids. The germline V gene encodes CDR1 ENHRY and CDR2 SYGVKD. The chain's CDR3 is CATRTSGGNNEQFF. The CDR3 nucleotides read TGTGCCACCAGGACTAGCGGGGGAAATAATGAGCAGTTCTTC.

This clonotype was seen many times. The V and J genes are TRBV29-1 and TRBJ2-1; D is undetermined. Germline V gene sequence: CDR1 SQVTM, CDR2 ANQGSEA. The CDR3 runs to 11 residues. V shed 2 bases and J shed 9 bases, with 8 bases lying between them. The CDR3 coding sequence is TGCAGCGTTGAACTAGTAGGTGAGCAGTTCTTC. Protein: CSVELVGEQFF.